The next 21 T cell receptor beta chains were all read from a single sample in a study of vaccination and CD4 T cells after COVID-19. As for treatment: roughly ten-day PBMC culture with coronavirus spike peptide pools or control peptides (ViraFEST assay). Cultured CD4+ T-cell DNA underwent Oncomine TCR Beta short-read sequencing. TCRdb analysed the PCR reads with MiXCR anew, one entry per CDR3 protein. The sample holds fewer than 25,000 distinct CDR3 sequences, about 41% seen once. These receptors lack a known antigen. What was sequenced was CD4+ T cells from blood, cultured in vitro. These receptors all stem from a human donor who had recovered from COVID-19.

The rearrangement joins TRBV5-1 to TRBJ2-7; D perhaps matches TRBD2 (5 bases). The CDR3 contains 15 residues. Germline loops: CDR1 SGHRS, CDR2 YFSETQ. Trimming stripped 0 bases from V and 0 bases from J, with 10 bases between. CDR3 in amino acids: CASSLGESTSYEQYF. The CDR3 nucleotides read TGCGCCAGCAGCTTGGGGGAGTCCACCTCCTACGAGCAGTACTTC. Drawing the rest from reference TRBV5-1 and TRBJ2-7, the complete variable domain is KAGVTQTPRYLIKTRGQQVTLSCSPISGHRSVSWYQQTPGQGLQFLFEYFSETQRNKGNFPGRFSGRQFSNSRSEMNVSTLELGDSALYLCASSLGESTSYEQYFGPGTRLTVT.

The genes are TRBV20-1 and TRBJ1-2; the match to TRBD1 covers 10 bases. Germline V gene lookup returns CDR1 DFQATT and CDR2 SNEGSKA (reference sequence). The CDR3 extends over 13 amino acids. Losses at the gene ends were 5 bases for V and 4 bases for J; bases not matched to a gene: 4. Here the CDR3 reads CSAGTGVVYGYTF. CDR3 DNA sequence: TGCAGTGCTGGGACAGGGGTAGTCTATGGCTACACCTTC.

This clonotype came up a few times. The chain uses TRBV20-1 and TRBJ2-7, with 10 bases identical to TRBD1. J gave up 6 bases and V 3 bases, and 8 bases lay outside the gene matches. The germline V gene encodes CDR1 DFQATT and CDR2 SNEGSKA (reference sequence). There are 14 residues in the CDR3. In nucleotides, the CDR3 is TGCAGTGCTAGTGTGAGGACAGGGGGTAGCGAGCAGTACTTC. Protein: CSASVRTGGSEQYF.

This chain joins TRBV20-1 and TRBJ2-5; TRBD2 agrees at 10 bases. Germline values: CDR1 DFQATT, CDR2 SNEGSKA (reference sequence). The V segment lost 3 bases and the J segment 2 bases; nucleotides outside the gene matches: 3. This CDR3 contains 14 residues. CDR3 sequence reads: CSASGLAEQETQYF. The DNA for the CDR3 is TGCAGTGCTAGTGGACTAGCGGAACAAGAGACCCAGTACTTC.

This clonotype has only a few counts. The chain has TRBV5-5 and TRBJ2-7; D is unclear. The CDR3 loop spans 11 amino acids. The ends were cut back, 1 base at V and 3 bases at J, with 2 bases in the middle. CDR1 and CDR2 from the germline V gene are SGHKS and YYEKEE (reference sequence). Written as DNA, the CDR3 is TGTGCCAGCAGCTTGTTCTACGAGCAGTACTTC. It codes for CASSLFYEQYF.

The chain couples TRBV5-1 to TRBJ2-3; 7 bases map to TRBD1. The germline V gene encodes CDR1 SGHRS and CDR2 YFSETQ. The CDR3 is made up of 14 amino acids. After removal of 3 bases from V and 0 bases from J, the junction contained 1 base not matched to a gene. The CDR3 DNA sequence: TGCGCCAGCAGCTCACAGGGGAGCACAGATACGCAGTATTTT. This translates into CASSSQGSTDTQYF.

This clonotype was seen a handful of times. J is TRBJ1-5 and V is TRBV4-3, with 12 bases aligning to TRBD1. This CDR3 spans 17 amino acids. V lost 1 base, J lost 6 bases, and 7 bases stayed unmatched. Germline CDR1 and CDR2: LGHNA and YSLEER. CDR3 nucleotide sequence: TGCGCCAGCAGCCAAGCCCGGGACAGGGGGCGCGGTCAGCCCCAGCATTTT. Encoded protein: CASSQARDRGRGQPQHF.

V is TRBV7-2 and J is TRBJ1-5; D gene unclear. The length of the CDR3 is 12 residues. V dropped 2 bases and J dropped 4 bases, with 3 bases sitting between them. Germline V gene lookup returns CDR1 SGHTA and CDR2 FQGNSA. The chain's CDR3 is CASSLLNQPQHF. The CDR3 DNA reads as TGTGCCAGCAGCTTACTGAATCAGCCCCAGCATTTT.

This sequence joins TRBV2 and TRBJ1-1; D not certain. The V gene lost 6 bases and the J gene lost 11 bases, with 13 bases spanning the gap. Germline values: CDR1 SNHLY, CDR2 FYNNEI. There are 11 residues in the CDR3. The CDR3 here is CASRRTPGAFF. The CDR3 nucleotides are TGTGCCAGCAGACGGACGCCTGGGGCTTTCTTT.

CDR3 amino acids: CASSITGLSGANVLTF. CDR3 sequence (DNA): TGTGCCAGTAGTATTACAGGTCTCTCTGGGGCCAACGTCCTGACTTTC. The chain joins TRBV19 to TRBJ2-6; maybe TRBD1 (5 bases). Germline lookup yields CDR1 LNHDA and CDR2 SQIVND (reference sequence). This CDR3 contains 16 residues. The V gene lost 3 bases and the J gene lost 0 bases, with 9 bases spanning the gap. Full variable domain (missing parts from reference TRBV19 and TRBJ2-6): DGGITQSPKYLFRKEGQNVTLSCEQNLNHDAMYWYRQDPGQGLRLIYYSQIVNDFQKGDIAEGYSVSREKKESFPLTVTSAQKNPTAFYLCASSITGLSGANVLTFGAGSRLTVL.

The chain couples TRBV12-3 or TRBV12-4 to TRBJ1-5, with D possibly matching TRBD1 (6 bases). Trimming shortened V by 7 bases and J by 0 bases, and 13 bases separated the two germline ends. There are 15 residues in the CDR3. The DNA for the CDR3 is TGTGCCAGCACTTCAAGGGGGAATAGCAATCAGCCCCAGCATTTT. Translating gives CASTSRGNSNQPQHF.

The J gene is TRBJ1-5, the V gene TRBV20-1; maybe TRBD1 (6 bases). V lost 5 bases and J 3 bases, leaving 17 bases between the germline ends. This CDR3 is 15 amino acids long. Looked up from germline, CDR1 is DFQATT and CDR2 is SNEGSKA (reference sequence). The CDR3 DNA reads TGCAGTGCTCAACAGGGCGTAGCCCCCAATCAGCCCCAGCATTTT. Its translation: CSAQQGVAPNQPQHF.

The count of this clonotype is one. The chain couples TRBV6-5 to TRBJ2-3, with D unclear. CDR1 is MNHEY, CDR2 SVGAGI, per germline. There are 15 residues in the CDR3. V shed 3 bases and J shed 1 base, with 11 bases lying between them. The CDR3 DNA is TGTGCCAGCAGTTATCGTGGAGTTGGCACAGATACGCAGTATTTT. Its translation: CASSYRGVGTDTQYF.

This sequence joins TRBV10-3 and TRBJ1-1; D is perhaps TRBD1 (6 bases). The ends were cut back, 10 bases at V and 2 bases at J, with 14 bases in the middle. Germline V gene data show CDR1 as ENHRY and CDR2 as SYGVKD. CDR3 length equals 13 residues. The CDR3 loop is CASQTGDNTEAFF. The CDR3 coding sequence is TGTGCCAGCCAGACAGGAGATAACACTGAAGCTTTCTTT.

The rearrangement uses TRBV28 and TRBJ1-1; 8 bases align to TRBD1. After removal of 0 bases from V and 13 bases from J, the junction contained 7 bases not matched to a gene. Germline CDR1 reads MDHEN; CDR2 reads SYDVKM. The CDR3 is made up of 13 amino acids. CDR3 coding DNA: TGTGCCAGCAGTTTATGGGACAGGGTTTCCCATTTCTTT. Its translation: CASSLWDRVSHFF.

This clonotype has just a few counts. The CDR3 region has the DNA TGTGCCAGCAGCCGGAACAGGGAAAGGGTAGCTTCTGGGGCCAACGTCCTGACTTTC. This codes for CASSRNRERVASGANVLTF. The genes are TRBV7-9 and TRBJ2-6; D might be TRBD1 (6 bases). The V and J ends lost 5 bases and 1 base respectively, with 21 bases between them. This CDR3 contains 19 residues. The V gene's germline CDR1 is SEHNR and CDR2 FQNEAQ (reference sequence). Looking up the rest from reference TRBV7-9 and TRBJ2-6 gives the full variable domain: DTGVSQNPRHKITKRGQNVTFRCDPISEHNRLYWYRQTLGQGPEFLTYFQNEAQLEKSRLLSDRFSAERPKGSFSTLEIQRTEQGDSAMYLCASSRNRERVASGANVLTFGAGSRLTVL.

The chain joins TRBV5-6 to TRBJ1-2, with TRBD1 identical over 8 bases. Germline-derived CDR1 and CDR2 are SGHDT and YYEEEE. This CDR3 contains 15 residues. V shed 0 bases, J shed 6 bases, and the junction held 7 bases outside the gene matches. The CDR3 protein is CASSLGRTGRDGYTF. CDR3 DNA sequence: TGTGCCAGCAGCTTGGGGCGGACAGGGCGAGATGGCTACACCTTC. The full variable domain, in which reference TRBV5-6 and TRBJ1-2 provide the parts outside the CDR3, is DAGVTQSPTHLIKTRGQQVTLRCSPKSGHDTVSWYQQALGQGPQFIFQYYEEEERQRGNFPDRFSGHQFPNYSSELNVNALLLGDSALYLCASSLGRTGRDGYTFGSGTRLTVV.

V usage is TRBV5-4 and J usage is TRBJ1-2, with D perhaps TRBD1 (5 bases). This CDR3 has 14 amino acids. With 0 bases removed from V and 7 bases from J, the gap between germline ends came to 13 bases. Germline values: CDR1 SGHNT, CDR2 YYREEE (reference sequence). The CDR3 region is CASSLDPGRGGYTF. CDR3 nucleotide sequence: TGTGCCAGCAGCTTGGATCCAGGGAGGGGTGGCTACACCTTC.

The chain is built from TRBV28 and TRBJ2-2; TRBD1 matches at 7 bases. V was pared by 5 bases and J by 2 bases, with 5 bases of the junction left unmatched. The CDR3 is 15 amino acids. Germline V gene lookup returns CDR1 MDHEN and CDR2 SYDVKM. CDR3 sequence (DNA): TGTGCCAGCAGTGGGACAGCAATTAACACCGGGGAGCTGTTTTTT. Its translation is CASSGTAINTGELFF.

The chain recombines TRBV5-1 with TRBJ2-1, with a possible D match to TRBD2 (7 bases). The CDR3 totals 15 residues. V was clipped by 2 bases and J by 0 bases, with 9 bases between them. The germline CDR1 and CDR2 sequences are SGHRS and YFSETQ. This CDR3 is CASSFAGASYNEQFF. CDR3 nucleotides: TGCGCCAGCAGCTTTGCGGGGGCCTCCTACAATGAGCAGTTCTTC.

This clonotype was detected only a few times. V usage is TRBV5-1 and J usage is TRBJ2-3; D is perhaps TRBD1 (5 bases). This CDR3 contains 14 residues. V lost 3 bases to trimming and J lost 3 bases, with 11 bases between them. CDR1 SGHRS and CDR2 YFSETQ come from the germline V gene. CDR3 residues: CASSSRVGTDTQYF. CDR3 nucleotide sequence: TGCGCCAGCAGCTCCAGGGTGGGTACAGATACGCAGTATTTT.